The present entry profiles one TCR beta chain with its context. What antigen it recognizes has not been identified. Within one base of it there is no much larger clone, and no base qualities were kept. The immunoSEQ Assay, a bias-controlled multiplex PCR, was used to amplify TCRbeta CDR3 regions from genomic DNA. Under the source paper's analysis protocol: Nucleated cell counts per sample were estimated from amplification of reference gene primers within the assay. To quantify the absolute abundance of each unique TCRbeta CDR3 rearrangement, sequence reads were collapsed and filtered. Productive Simpson clonality was computed per sample as the square root of Simpson's diversity index over productive rearrangements. Drawn from immuneACCESS, this table holds only the in-frame rearrangements with V and J called that TCRdb kept. Clones are partly lost; checked studies trace under half to an unresolved V gene and leave the rest unexplained. That table is the source of V, J and clone size, and D and trimming were worked out from the DNA. Present in this sample are tens of thousands of clones, around 85% of which were seen just once. Over 1.3% of the sample is taken by the ten largest.

The sample comes from a study of blood T cell repertoires in COVID-19 (dated by TCRdb to the early 2020s). Concerning the study at large: The collaborator samples originated in the United States, Italy and Spain and spanned the acute and convalescent phases of COVID-19. The material from the prospective study consisted of cDNA or gDNA derived from T cells, B-cell-depleted T cells, or PBMCs. Deeply sampled blood TCRbeta repertoires from subjects exposed to, actively infected with, or recovered from COVID-19 were included in the dataset. The repertoires were released in a freely available public database intended as a resource for research on the immune response to SARS-CoV-2. Samples came from the ongoing ImmuneRACE study (first 160 participants) plus 1,254 subjects from 6 global collaborators. A de-identified subject ID, COVID-19 status, age in years and sex were almost always included in the sample metadata. Where HLA class I and class II types were available, the types were taken from metadata supplied by the sample provider, not from assay-based typing.

Germline trimming amounts to 2 bases on V and 6 bases on J, with 5 as the count of junction bases outside the gene matches. The CDR3 covers 14 residues, taking in both the cysteine and the phenylalanine. The entry retains the CDR3 DNA only, 42 bases that are in frame from base 1. For CDR1 and CDR2, the germline V gene lists MDHEN and SYDVKM. Whole blood was collected in K2EDTA tubes by collaborating institutions according to the institutions' own protocols. For TCRbeta analysis, collaborators shipped samples as frozen whole blood, isolated PBMCs, or DNA extracted from either of those sample types. On the study overall, not on this receptor specifically: The quantity of clinical and demographic metadata differed by source and by participant and was supplied without curation.

The sample was peripheral blood. The chain is assembled from TRBV28 and TRBJ2-5; 8 junctional bases match TRBD1. This clonotype was obtained from a woman aged 60-75 years with acute or convalescent COVID-19. The CDR3 amino acid sequence is: CASSLQGAVKTQYF. The DNA reads as follows: TGTGCCAGCAGTTTACAGGGGGCCGTAAAGACCCAGTACTTC.